This T cell receptor (beta chain) was obtained from a study of control samples from healthy donors and cancer patients. Assay used: immunoSEQ multiplex PCR; TCRdb lists only in-frame clones, some missing. This sample has fewer than 200,000 clones, with around 95% found just once. Germline-derived CDR1 and CDR2 are SGHDT and YYEEEE. V dropped 0 bases and J dropped 7 bases, with 11 bases sitting between them. There are 14 residues in the CDR3. This TCR derives from a woman aged 60 to 75 in good health. This chain connects TRBV5-6 to TRBJ2-1; D ambiguous. What was sequenced was blood. The CDR3: CASSLEGLQNEQFF. CDR3 DNA: TGTGCCAGCAGCTTGGAAGGGCTGCAAAATGAGCAGTTCTTC.